This T cell receptor (beta chain) was recovered during a study of blood T cells in healthy people across ages (dated by TCRdb to between 2014 and 2016). Concerning the study at large: In model experiments, template switching captured roughly one uniquely barcoded TCR beta cDNA molecule for every two T cells. The donors were divided into four age groups: young (average approximately 17 years), middle-aged (around 37), aged (approximately 62) and long-lived (around 87). The study analyzed two additional independent replicas of 1 million unique cDNA reads from the same blood draw for two donors, one aged 18 to 29 and one aged 80 or older. Age-related changes in TCR beta repertoire diversity were measured in the study by deep sequencing normalized with unique cDNA molecular identifiers. To avoid experimental bias, donors of different ages were randomly spread across the sequencing lanes.

Library prep was done by 5' RACE. TCRdb lists the instrument as Illumina HiSeq 2500. A second PCR of 7 to 11 cycles was performed with a sample-barcoded 5' primer and a J-beta primer mix. A template-switch 5' adaptor carrying 12 random nucleotides introduced a unique molecular identifier onto each TCR beta cDNA molecule. Each sample yielded at least 3 million CDR3-containing paired-end reads. The Mint cDNA synthesis kit, primed by a TRBC-specific oligonucleotide, was used to synthesize first-strand cDNA from all RNA. After uracil-DNA glycosylase treatment, a first 18-cycle PCR used universal primers M1SS and BC2_uni_R on all cDNA. Per the authors' processing: For normalization, 1 million high-quality reads, each with a distinct molecular identifier, were randomly selected from each sample. Instead of being binned into consensus sequences, reads with shared molecular identifiers were discarded. MiTCR, set to a Q25 quality threshold and the strictest error-elimination algorithm, was used for CDR3 identification, clonotype clustering and error correction. A nonparametric unseen species model with Euler transformation was used to estimate lower-bound total TCR beta diversity. TCRdb redid the processing of the public reads, applying fastp at Q25 and MiXCR, and retained in-frame beta chains. When rows share a CDR3 protein, they turn into one entry using the most common DNA and genes. TCRdb's processing, not the authors', yielded these V and J calls. Counted in this sample were fewer than 900,000 distinct CDR3 sequences; approximately 49% of them appeared once. Jointly, the top ten make up about a third of the sample.

Results the study describes overall, beyond this receptor: As age increased, observed TCR beta diversity per million T cells dropped in a roughly linear way, and a significant reduction was already evident by age around 41. Compared with the aged group, the long-lived group had more naive CD4+ T cells, fewer expanded clones and increased TCR diversity, a pattern suggesting age selection. Because profiling used bulk unsorted PBMCs, naive and antigen-experienced compartments could not be compared conclusively. A strong correlation was found between observed TCR beta diversity and the percentage of naive T cells measured by flow cytometry. Donor CMV infection status was unknown, potentially confounding age-related changes in expanded clonotypes. Estimates of total diversity from one million sequenced T cells were regarded as lower bounds and underestimates.

Turning to this clonotype: What this receptor recognizes is not known. Base qualities are not recorded, but no much larger clone differs from it by a single base.

Donors were 39 systemically healthy Caucasian individuals from Russia aged roughly 6 to 95 years. Each donor gave ten milliliters of peripheral blood, drawn into EDTA-treated Vacutainer tubes. Ficoll-Paque density-gradient centrifugation was used to isolate PBMCs, with at least 6.5 million per sample. Total RNA, at least 6 micrograms per sample, was extracted from PBMCs with Trizol reagent. For every donor, flow cytometry on a PBMC aliquot measured the percentage of naive CD45RAhigh/CD27high T cells. The material sequenced was blood. The clonotype was recovered from a woman aged 55-69 years in good health.

The CDR3 protein: CASSPTGLTKGQFF. The DNA sequence is TGTGCCAGCAGCCCGACGGGACTAACTAAAGGGCAGTTCTTC. The rearrangement joined TRBV6-2 or TRBV6-3 to TRBJ2-1, with TRBD2 identical over 7 junction bases. From the cysteine up to the phenylalanine, the CDR3 has a length of 14 residues. Only the CDR3 region is kept as DNA, spanning 42 bases read in frame from base 1. For CDR1 and CDR2, the germline V gene lists MNHEY and SVGEGT. Trimmed from V: 6 bases; trimmed from J: 12 bases; junction bases lacking a gene match: 14.